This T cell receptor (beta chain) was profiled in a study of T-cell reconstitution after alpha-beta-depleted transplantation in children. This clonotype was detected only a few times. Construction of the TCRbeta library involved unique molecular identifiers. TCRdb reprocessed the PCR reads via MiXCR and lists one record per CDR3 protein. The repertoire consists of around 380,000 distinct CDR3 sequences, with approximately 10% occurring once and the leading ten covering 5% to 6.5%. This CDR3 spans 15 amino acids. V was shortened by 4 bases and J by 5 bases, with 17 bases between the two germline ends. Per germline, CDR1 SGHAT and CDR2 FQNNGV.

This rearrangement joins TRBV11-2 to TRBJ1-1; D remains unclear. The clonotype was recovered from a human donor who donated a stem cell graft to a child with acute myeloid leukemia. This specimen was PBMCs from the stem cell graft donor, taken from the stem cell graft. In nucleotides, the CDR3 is TGTGCCAGCAGCTCCGAGATAGGGATGTGGACTGAAGCTTTCTTT. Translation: CASSSEIGMWTEAFF.